This TCR beta chain is drawn from a study of T-cell reconstitution after alpha-beta-depleted transplantation in children. This clonotype has a handful of counts. Unique molecular identifiers were built into the TCRbeta library. TCRdb passed the PCR reads through MiXCR, listing each CDR3 protein once. The data contain 450,000 to 600,000 distinct CDR3 sequences, around 20% of them singletons. This clonotype was obtained from a human donor who donated a stem cell graft to a child with acute lymphoblastic leukemia. The sample here was PBMCs from the stem cell graft donor, taken from the stem cell graft.

CDR3 sequence: CASSPPIGVNTEAFF. CDR3 bases: TGTGCCAGCTCACCACCGATAGGGGTGAACACTGAAGCTTTCTTT. The chain is built from TRBV18 and TRBJ1-1; TRBD1 might be the D (5 bases). Germline assignment: CDR1 KGHSH and CDR2 LQKENI. The ends were cut back, 0 bases at V and 0 bases at J, with 8 bases in the middle. The CDR3 runs to 15 residues.